What follows are 18 T cell receptor beta chains derived from one specimen sequenced in a study of blood T cell repertoires in COVID-19. Assay: immunoSEQ multiplex PCR; the TCRdb copy retains only in-frame clones and omits some. The data contain some 240,000 clones, less than 90% of them seen just once; the ten biggest clones take up more than 1.5%. The sample comprised peripheral blood. Every receptor here comes from a woman aged 40 to 50 who had recovered from COVID-19.

V is TRBV4-1 and J is TRBJ1-3, with D perhaps matching TRBD1 (6 bases). The CDR3 loop spans 15 amino acids. Germline lookup yields CDR1 MGHRA and CDR2 YSYEKL. V was pared by 5 bases and J by 2 bases, with 13 bases between. CDR3 nucleotides: TGCGCCAGCAGCTATCGCAGGGGAACTGGAAACACCATATATTTT. This codes for CASSYRRGTGNTIYF.

The chain uses TRBV3-1 (or the pseudogene TRBV3-2) and TRBJ2-2, with TRBD1 matching 10 bases. This CDR3 comprises 15 residues. Trimming at V came to 6 bases and at J to 3 bases, leaving 4 bases not matched to a gene. CDR1 and CDR2 (germline): LGHDT, YNNKEL (reference sequence). The CDR3 DNA reads TGTGCCAGCAGAGTCGGACAGGGGGACACCGGGGAGCTGTTTTTT. This encodes CASRVGQGDTGELFF.

A single count supports this clone. This sequence joins TRBV12-3 or TRBV12-4 and TRBJ1-2; D might be TRBD1 (6 bases). CDR3 size: 13 residues. Trimming stripped 4 bases from V and 6 bases from J, with 12 bases between. The CDR3 sequence: CASSSNRVDGYTF. As DNA, the CDR3 is TGTGCCAGCAGTTCTAACAGGGTGGATGGCTACACCTTC.

Notes on this clone: Other DNA variants within this sample encode the same CDR3. The gene calls are TRBV30 and TRBJ1-1; TRBD1 matches 8 bases. Per the germline V gene, CDR1 is GTSNPN and CDR2 is SVGIG (reference sequence). After removal of 6 bases from V and 7 bases from J, the junction contained 19 bases not matched to a gene. The CDR3 sequence is 16 residues long. CDR3 region: CACRDRTIVAWGEAFF. CDR3 nucleotide sequence: TGTGCCTGTCGGGACAGGACTATTGTAGCTTGGGGTGAAGCTTTCTTT.

The rearrangement uses TRBV7-2 and TRBJ1-4; the match to TRBD1 covers 7 bases. The J segment lost 8 bases and the V segment lost 5 bases, leaving 11 bases of the junction unmatched. The CDR3 is made up of 15 amino acids. The V gene's germline CDR1 is SGHTA and CDR2 FQGNSA. CDR3 coding DNA: TGTGCCAGCAGCCAACAGACAGGGTGGGGGGAAAAACTGTTTTTT. Translated: CASSQQTGWGEKLFF.

This clone was picked up a small number of times. The chain links TRBV28 to TRBJ2-5; TRBD2 matches 8 bases. Germline V lookup: CDR1 MDHEN, CDR2 SYDVKM. The CDR3 sequence is 15 residues long. The V gene end was trimmed by 5 bases and the J gene end by 5 bases; junction bases not matched to a gene: 10. The CDR3 nucleotides are TGTGCCAGCAGTCCGCCAGCGGGGGCGGGGGAGACCCAGTACTTC. The encoded protein is CASSPPAGAGETQYF.

This sequence joins TRBV19 and TRBJ2-5, with a possible D match to TRBD2 (5 bases). The ends were cut back, 10 bases at V and 5 bases at J, with 14 bases in the middle. Looked up from germline, CDR1 is LNHDA and CDR2 is SQIVND (reference sequence). The CDR3 consists of 12 residues. The chain's CDR3 is CATSGIMETQYF. CDR3 sequence (DNA): TGTGCCACCTCCGGGATTATGGAGACCCAGTACTTC.

This clone was observed a few times. The gene calls are TRBV11-3 and TRBJ2-5; D unclear. The CDR3 loop spans 13 amino acids. V was cut by 2 bases and J by 3 bases, with 7 bases left in between. Germline CDR1 and CDR2: SGHNT and YENEEA. The DNA of the CDR3 is TGTGCCAGCAGCTTAACATATAAAGAGACCCAGTACTTC. Its translation: CASSLTYKETQYF.

This sequence joins TRBV6-2 or TRBV6-3 and TRBJ1-2; TRBD1 is a possible D gene (5 bases). This CDR3 has 17 residues. Germline V gives CDR1 MNHEY, CDR2 SVGEGT. Trimming took off 4 bases at V and 5 bases at J, with 23 bases between the two ends. This CDR3 reads CASSLDGGIGSRYGYTF. In DNA form, the CDR3 reads TGTGCCAGCAGTTTGGACGGGGGAATCGGATCCAGGTATGGCTACACCTTC.

This clone was recorded once. CDR3 sequence (DNA): TGTGCCAGCAGCCCAGCCGGGACTAGCGGGGGGGTAGTGTTCTTC. It is translated as CASSPAGTSGGVVFF. The chain employs TRBV7-2 and TRBJ2-1, with 16 bases aligning to TRBD2. Per the germline V gene, CDR1 is SGHTA and CDR2 is FQGNSA. This CDR3 region has 15 residues. The ends lost 5 bases at V and 15 bases at J; junction bases unmatched: 10.

This clone was found a few times. The chain couples TRBV19 to TRBJ1-5; 7 bases map to TRBD1. Germline CDR1 reads LNHDA; CDR2 reads SQIVND (reference sequence). This CDR3 is 15 amino acids long. The trim removed 9 bases at V and 4 bases at J, leaving 12 bases unmatched. The CDR3 spells CASEDRPYGNQPQHF. In nucleotides, the CDR3 is TGTGCCAGCGAGGACAGGCCCTACGGGAATCAGCCCCAGCATTTT. The whole variable domain, filled in from reference TRBV19 and TRBJ1-5, reads DGGITQSPKYLFRKEGQNVTLSCEQNLNHDAMYWYRQDPGQGLRLIYYSQIVNDFQKGDIAEGYSVSREKKESFPLTVTSAQKNPTAFYLCASEDRPYGNQPQHFGDGTRLSIL.

The chain has TRBV20-1 and TRBJ2-4; the D gene is possibly TRBD2 (6 bases). CDR1 is DFQATT, CDR2 SNEGSKA, per germline (reference sequence). The CDR3 covers 17 residues. V gave up 3 bases and J gave up 0 bases, with 18 bases separating them. The CDR3 coding sequence is TGCAGTGCTAGTCAGGGAGGCCTACACCTAGCCAAAAACATTCAGTACTTC. This encodes CSASQGGLHLAKNIQYF.

The chain uses TRBV7-9 and TRBJ2-1; the D gene is possibly TRBD2 (6 bases). This CDR3 is 14 amino acids long. Per germline, CDR1 SEHNR and CDR2 FQNEAQ (reference sequence). Trimming pared 5 bases from V and 5 bases from J, leaving 13 bases between. CDR3 coding DNA: TGTGCCAGCAGCCTCGACCGGAGGGACAATGAGCAGTTCTTC. This encodes CASSLDRRDNEQFF.

This clone has just one count. The chain joins TRBV4-1 to TRBJ2-7; TRBD1 might be the D (8 bases). Trimming pared 4 bases from V and 4 bases from J, leaving 14 bases between. Germline values: CDR1 MGHRA, CDR2 YSYEKL. The CDR3 covers 14 residues. The CDR3 is CASSLQGEGYEQYF. The CDR3 DNA sequence: TGCGCCAGCAGCCTACAGGGGGAGGGATACGAGCAGTACTTC.

V usage is TRBV21-1 and J usage is TRBJ2-3; the table gives TRBD1 as D, unverified against the DNA. TRBV21-1 is shown as a pseudogene. This CDR3 contains 14 residues. This chain's CDR3 is CASNIITGEDTQYF. For the CDR3, the DNA is TGTGCCAGCAATATTATTACAGGGGAAGATACGCAGTATTTT.

This rearrangement joins TRBV28 to TRBJ1-1; 8 bases are a match to TRBD1. Trimming cost V 4 bases and J 4 bases; bases outside gene matches: 17. Per the germline V gene, CDR1 is MDHEN and CDR2 is SYDVKM. The CDR3 spans 18 residues. CDR3 coding DNA: TGTGCCAGCAGTTCTTTAGAGGCAGGGGGCTTCGGGTTCACTGAAGCTTTCTTT. This sequence encodes CASSSLEAGGFGFTEAFF.

The CDR3 region has the DNA TGTGCCAGCAGAACGACAGAGGTCTATGGCTACACCTTC. Protein: CASRTTEVYGYTF. The rearrangement joins TRBV28 to TRBJ1-2; D perhaps matches TRBD1 (5 bases). CDR1 and CDR2 from the germline V gene are MDHEN and SYDVKM. V lost 6 bases, J lost 4 bases, and 12 bases lay in between. The CDR3 consists of 13 residues.

This clone was picked up one time. V is TRBV28 and J is TRBJ2-1; 10 bases are a match to TRBD2. The CDR3 totals 18 residues. V dropped 3 bases and J dropped 0; count of bases not matched to a gene: 8. Germline CDR1 is MDHEN and CDR2 is SYDVKM. The CDR3 reads CASSLGLAGVSSYNEQFF. The CDR3 DNA is TGTGCCAGCAGTTTGGGCCTAGCGGGGGTGAGCTCCTACAATGAGCAGTTCTTC.